This entry concerns a single T cell receptor (beta chain). TCRdb analysed the 5' RACE reads with MiXCR anew, one entry per CDR3 protein. In the table there are over 45,000 distinct CDR3 sequences, roughly 5.3% of which are singletons. This entry comes from a study of early T cells in non-severe SARS-CoV-2 infection. The CDR3 runs 15 residues. Germline lookup yields CDR1 LGHNA and CDR2 YSLEER. Trimming took 3 bases from V and 7 from J; bases not matched to a gene: 7. The sequence derives from an adult who was a healthcare worker with PCR-confirmed SARS-CoV-2 infection or an uninfected control (not recorded which). Material for sequencing was whole blood. This sequence joins TRBV4-3 and TRBJ2-7; 12 nucleotides agree with TRBD2. The CDR3 nucleotides read TGCGCCAGCAGCCAGGCGACTAGCGGGGGAGTGGAGCAGTACTTC. This codes for CASSQATSGGVEQYF.